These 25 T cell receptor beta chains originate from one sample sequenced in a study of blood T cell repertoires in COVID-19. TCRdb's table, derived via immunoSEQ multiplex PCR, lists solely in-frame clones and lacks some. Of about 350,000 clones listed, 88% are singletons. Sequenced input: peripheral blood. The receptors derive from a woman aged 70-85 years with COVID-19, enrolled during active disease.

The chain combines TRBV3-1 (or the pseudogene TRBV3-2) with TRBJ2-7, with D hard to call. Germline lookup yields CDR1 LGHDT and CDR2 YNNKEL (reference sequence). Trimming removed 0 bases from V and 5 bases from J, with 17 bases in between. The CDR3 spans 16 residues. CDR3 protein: CASSQDAVSYSHEQYF. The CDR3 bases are TGTGCCAGCAGCCAAGACGCGGTCTCATACTCTCACGAGCAGTACTTC.

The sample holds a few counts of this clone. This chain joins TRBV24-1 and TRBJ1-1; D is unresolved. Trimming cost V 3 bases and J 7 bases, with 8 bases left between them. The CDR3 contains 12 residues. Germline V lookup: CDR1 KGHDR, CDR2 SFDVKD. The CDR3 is CATSDRESEAFF. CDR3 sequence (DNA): TGTGCCACCAGTGATCGTGAGAGTGAAGCTTTCTTT.

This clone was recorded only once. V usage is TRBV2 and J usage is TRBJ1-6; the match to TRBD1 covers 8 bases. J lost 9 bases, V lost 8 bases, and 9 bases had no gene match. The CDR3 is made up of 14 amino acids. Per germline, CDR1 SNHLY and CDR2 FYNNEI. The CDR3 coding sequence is TGTGCCAGCGGGCTACAGGGGGACGCTTCACCCCTCCACTTT. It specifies CASGLQGDASPLHF.

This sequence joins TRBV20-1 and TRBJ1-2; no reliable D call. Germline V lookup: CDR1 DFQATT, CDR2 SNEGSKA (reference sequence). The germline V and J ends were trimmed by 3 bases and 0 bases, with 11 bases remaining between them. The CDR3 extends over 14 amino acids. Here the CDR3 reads CSASIHSANYGYTF. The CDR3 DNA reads TGCAGTGCTAGTATTCACAGTGCTAACTATGGCTACACCTTC.

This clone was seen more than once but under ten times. The CDR3 nucleotides are TGTGCCAGCAGCCTAGTTAGGGAGAATTACGAGCAGTACTTC. Translating gives CASSLVRENYEQYF. The genes are TRBV7-9 and TRBJ2-7, with D possibly TRBD2 on 5 matching bases. V gave up 5 bases and J gave up 4 bases, with 15 bases separating them. The CDR3 extends over 14 amino acids. CDR1 and CDR2 from the germline V gene are SEHNR and FQNEAQ (reference sequence).

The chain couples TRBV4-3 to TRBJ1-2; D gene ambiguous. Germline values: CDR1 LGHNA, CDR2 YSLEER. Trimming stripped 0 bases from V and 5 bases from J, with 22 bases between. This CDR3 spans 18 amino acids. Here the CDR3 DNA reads TGCGCCAGCAGCCAAGAGGAGGTAATCGGAAAGGTTCGGTATGGCTACACCTTC. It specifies CASSQEEVIGKVRYGYTF.

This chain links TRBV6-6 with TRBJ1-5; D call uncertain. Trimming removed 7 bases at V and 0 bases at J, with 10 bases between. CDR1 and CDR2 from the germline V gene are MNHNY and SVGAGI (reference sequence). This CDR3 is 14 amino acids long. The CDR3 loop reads CASTRADSNQPQHF. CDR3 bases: TGTGCCAGCACCCGAGCGGATAGCAATCAGCCCCAGCATTTT.

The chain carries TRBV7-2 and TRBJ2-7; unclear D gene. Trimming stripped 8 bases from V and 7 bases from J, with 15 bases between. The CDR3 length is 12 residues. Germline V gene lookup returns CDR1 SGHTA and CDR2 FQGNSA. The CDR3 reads CASSGQALEQYF. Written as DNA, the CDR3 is TGTGCCAGCTCTGGCCAGGCCCTAGAGCAGTACTTC.

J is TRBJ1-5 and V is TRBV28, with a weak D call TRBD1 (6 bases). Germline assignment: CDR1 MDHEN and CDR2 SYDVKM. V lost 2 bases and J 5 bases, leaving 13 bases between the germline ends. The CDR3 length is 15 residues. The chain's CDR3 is CASSLGRGIDQPQHF. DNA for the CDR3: TGTGCCAGCAGTTTAGGCAGGGGAATCGATCAGCCCCAGCATTTT.

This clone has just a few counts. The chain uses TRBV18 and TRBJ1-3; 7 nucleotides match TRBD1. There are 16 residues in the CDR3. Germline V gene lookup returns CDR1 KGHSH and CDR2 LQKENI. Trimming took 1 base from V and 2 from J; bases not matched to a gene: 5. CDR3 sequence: CASSPQLGTAGNTIYF. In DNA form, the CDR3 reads TGTGCCAGCTCACCACAGTTGGGGACAGCTGGAAACACCATATATTTT.

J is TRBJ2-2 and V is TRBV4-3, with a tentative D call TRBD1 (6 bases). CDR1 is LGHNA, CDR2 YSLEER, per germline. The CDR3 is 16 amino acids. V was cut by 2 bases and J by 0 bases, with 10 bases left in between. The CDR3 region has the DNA TGCGCCAGCAGCCAATCGGGACACGCGAACACCGGGGAGCTGTTTTTT. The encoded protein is CASSQSGHANTGELFF.

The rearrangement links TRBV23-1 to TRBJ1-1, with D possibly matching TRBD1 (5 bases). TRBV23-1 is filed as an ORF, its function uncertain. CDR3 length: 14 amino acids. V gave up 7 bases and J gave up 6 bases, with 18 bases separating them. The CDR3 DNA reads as TGCGCCAGCACCTCCCTAAGGGTGACAGCTGAAGCTTTCTTT. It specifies CASTSLRVTAEAFF.

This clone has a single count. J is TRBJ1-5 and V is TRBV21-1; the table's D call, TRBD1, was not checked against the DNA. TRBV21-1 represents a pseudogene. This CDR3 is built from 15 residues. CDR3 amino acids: CASSKGQGRDQPQHF. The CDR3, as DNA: TGTGCCAGCAGCAAAGGACAGGGAAGGGATCAGCCCCAGCATTTT.

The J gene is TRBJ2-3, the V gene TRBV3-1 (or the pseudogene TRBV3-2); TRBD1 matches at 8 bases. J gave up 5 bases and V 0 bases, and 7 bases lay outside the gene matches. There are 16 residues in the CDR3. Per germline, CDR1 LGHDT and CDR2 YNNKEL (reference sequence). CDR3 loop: CASSQEARGRVDTQYF. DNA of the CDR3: TGTGCCAGCAGCCAAGAAGCCAGGGGGCGCGTAGATACGCAGTATTTT.

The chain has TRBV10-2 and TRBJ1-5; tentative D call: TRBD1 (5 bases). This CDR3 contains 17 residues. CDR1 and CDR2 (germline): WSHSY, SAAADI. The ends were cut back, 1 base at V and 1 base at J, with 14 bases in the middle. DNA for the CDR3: TGCGCCAGCAGTGAGTGGCGGGGGGATCTGAGCAATCAGCCCCAGCATTTT. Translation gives CASSEWRGDLSNQPQHF.

The CDR3 region has the DNA TGTGCCAGCAGTGAAGCGCTTACCAGGGGAAGGGGGTATGGCTACACCTTC. Translating gives CASSEALTRGRGYGYTF. The chain combines TRBV2 with TRBJ1-2, with a possible D match to TRBD1 (6 bases). The CDR3 covers 17 residues. Trimming removed 0 bases at V and 5 bases at J, with 19 bases between. The germline gives CDR1 SNHLY, CDR2 FYNNEI.

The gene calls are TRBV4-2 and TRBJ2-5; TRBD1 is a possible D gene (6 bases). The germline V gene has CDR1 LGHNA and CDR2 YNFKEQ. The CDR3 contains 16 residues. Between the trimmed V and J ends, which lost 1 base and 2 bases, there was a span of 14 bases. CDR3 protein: CASSQGDTFGQETQYF. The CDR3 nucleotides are TGTGCCAGCAGCCAAGGGGACACTTTTGGGCAAGAGACCCAGTACTTC.

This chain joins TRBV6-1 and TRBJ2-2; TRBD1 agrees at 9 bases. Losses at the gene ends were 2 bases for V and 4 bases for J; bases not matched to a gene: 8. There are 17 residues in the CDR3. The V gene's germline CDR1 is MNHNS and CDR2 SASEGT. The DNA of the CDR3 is TGTGCCAGCAGTGAACCTTACAGGGGGCCGGGCACCGGGGAGCTGTTTTTT. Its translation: CASSEPYRGPGTGELFF.

The chain's CDR3 is CASTLDLGGKTQYF. DNA for the CDR3: TGTGCCAGCACCCTGGACCTTGGGGGGAAGACCCAGTACTTC. This sequence joins TRBV9 and TRBJ2-5; D is possibly TRBD2 (6 bases). V lost 6 bases and J 6 bases, leaving 18 bases between the germline ends. CDR1 and CDR2 (germline): SGDLS, YYNGEE. This CDR3 contains 14 residues.

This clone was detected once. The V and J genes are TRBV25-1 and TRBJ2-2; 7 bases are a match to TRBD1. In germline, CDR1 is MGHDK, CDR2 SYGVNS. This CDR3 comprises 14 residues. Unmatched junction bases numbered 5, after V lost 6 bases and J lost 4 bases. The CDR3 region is CASRDRVGTGELFF. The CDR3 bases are TGTGCCAGCAGAGACAGGGTCGGCACCGGGGAGCTGTTTTTT.

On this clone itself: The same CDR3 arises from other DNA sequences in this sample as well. CDR3 loop: CASSPQGRNTEAFF. The CDR3 nucleotides are TGTGCCAGCTCACCCCAGGGGCGGAACACTGAAGCTTTCTTT. The J gene is TRBJ1-1, the V gene TRBV18; possibly TRBD1 for D (6 bases). Trimming pared 3 bases from V and 1 base from J, leaving 9 bases between. The CDR3 has 14 residues. Germline CDR1 is KGHSH and CDR2 is LQKENI.

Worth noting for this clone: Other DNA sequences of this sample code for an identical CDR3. CDR3 amino acids: CASSLAGEGGYTF. The CDR3 region has the DNA TGCGCCAGCAGCTTAGCAGGGGAGGGTGGCTACACCTTC. This chain uses TRBV5-1 with TRBJ1-2, with D tentatively TRBD1 (6 bases). This CDR3 has 13 amino acids. The germline V gene has CDR1 SGHRS and CDR2 YFSETQ. V shed 2 bases and J shed 7 bases, with 12 bases lying between them. Full variable domain (outside the CDR3, taken from reference TRBV5-1 and TRBJ1-2): KAGVTQTPRYLIKTRGQQVTLSCSPISGHRSVSWYQQTPGQGLQFLFEYFSETQRNKGNFPGRFSGRQFSNSRSEMNVSTLELGDSALYLCASSLAGEGGYTFGSGTRLTVV.

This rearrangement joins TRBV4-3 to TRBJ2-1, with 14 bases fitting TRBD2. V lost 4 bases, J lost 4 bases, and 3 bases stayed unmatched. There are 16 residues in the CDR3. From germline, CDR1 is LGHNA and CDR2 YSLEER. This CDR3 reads CASSPGLAGEYNEQFF. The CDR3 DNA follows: TGCGCCAGCAGCCCGGGACTAGCGGGGGAATACAATGAGCAGTTCTTC.

The CDR3 region is CASSSRAGSPEAFF. The CDR3 DNA is TGTGCCAGCAGCTCCAGAGCGGGATCCCCTGAAGCTTTCTTT. The J gene is TRBJ1-1, the V gene TRBV9; the D is unclear. With 4 bases removed from V and 6 bases from J, the gap between germline ends came to 16 bases. Germline V gene data show CDR1 as SGDLS and CDR2 as YYNGEE. The CDR3 totals 14 residues.

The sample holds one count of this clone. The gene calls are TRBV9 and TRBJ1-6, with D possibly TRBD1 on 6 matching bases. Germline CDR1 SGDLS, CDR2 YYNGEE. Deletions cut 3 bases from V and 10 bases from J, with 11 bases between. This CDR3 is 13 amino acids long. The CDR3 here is CASSGEGGSPLHF. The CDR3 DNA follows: TGTGCCAGCAGCGGGGAGGGGGGGTCACCCCTCCACTTT.